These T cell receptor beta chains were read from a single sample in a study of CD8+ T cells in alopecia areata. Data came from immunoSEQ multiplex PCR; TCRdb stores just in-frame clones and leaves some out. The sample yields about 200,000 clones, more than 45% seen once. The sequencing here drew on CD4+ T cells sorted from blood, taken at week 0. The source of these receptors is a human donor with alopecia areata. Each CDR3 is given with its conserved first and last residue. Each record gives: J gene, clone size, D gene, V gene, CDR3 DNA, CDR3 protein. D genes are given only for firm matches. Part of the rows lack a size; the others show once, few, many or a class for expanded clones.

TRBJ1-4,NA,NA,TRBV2,TGTGCCAGCAGGATGGACAGCCTTAATGAAAAACTGTTTTTT,CASRMDSLNEKLFF
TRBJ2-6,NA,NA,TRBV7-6,TGTGCCAGCAGCTTTTGGTCCGTGGCAGGGGTCTTCTCTGGGGCCAACGTCCTGACTTTC,CASSFWSVAGVFSGANVLTF
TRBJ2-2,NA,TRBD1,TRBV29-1,TGCAGCGTTCGTAGGGACAGGGCGAACACCGGGGAGCTGTTTTTT,CSVRRDRANTGELFF
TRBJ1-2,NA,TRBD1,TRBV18,TGTGCCAGCTCACGGAGGGACAGAATGAACTATGGCTACACCTTC,CASSRRDRMNYGYTF
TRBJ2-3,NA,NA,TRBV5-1,TGCGCCAGCAGCCCCGGACAGATTACAGATACGCAGTATTTT,CASSPGQITDTQYF
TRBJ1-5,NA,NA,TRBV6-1,TGTGCCAGCAGTCAAGGGCGCGGGAATAGCAATCAGCCCCAGCATTTT,CASSQGRGNSNQPQHF
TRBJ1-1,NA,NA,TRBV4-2,TGTGCCAGCAGCCAAGATGCGGGCAGGGTACAGAACACTGAAGCTTTCTTT,CASSQDAGRVQNTEAFF
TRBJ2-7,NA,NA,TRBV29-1,TGCAGCGTTGAAGTCGGGGGCTCCTACGAGCAGTACTTC,CSVEVGGSYEQYF
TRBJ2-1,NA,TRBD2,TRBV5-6,TGTGCCAGCAGCATGGACCCGGGACTAGGTAGTGAGCAGTTCTTC,CASSMDPGLGSEQFF
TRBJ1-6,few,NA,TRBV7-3,TGTGCCAGCAGCTTGGAGGTTCGCGGTAATTCACCCCTCCACTTT,CASSLEVRGNSPLHF
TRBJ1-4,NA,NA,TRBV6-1,TGTGCCAGCAGTGTTGTAGGAGGTGGTGAAAAACTGTTTTTT,CASSVVGGGEKLFF
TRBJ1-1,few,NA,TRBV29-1,TGCAGCGTTGTTCAGGGTGTGAACACTGAAGCTTTCTTT,CSVVQGVNTEAFF
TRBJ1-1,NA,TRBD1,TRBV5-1,TGCGCCAGCAGCGCAGGGGGCCCTGAAGCTTTCTTT,CASSAGGPEAFF
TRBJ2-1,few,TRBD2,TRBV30,TGTGCCTGGAGTGTCGCAACTAGCGACTACAATGAGCAGTTCTTC,CAWSVATSDYNEQFF
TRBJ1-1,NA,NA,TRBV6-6,TGTGCCAGCAGTCCCTACGTGGTTGGCACTGAAGCTTTCTTT,CASSPYVVGTEAFF
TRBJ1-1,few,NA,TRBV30,TGTGCCTGGCGTCCTTCTACCCCCTTCGCTCGGGACCCAATGAACACTGAAGCTTTCTTT,CAWRPSTPFARDPMNTEAFF
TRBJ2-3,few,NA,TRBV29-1,TGCAGCGTTGGCCGAGGGGACACAGATACGCAGTATTTT,CSVGRGDTDTQYF
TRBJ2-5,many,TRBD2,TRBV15,TGTGCCACCAGCAAGGGACTAGCGGGAGGGCCACGAGAGACCCAGTACTTC,CATSKGLAGGPRETQYF
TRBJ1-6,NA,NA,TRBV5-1,TGCGCCAGCAGCCCGGACGGGGCTGTAGGGATTTCACCCCTCCACTTT,CASSPDGAVGISPLHF
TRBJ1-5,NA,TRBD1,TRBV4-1,TGCGCCAGCAGCCAAGGCAGGGACAGGGGAGTTGGTCAGCCCCAGCATTTT,CASSQGRDRGVGQPQHF